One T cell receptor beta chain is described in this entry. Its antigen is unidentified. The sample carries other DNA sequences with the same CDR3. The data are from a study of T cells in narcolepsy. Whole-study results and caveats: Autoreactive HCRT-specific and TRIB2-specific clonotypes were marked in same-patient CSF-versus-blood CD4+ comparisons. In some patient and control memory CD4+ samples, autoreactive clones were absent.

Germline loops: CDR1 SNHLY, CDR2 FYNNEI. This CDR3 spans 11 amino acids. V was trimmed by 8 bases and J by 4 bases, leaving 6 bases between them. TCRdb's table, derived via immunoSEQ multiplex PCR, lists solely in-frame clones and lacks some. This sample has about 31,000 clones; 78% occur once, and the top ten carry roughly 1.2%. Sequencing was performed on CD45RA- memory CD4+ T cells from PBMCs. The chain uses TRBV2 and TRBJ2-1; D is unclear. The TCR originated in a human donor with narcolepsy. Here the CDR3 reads CASGLYNEQFF. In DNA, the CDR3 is TGTGCCAGCGGATTATACAATGAGCAGTTCTTC.